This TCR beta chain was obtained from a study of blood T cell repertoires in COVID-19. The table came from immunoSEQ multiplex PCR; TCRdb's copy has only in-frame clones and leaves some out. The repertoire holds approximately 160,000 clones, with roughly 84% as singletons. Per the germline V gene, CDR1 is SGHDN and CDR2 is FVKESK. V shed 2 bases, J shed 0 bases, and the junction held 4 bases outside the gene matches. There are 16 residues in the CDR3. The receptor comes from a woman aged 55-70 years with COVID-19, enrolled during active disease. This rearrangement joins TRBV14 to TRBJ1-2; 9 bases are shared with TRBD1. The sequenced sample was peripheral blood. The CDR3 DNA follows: TGTGCCAGCAGCCAAACAAGACAGGGGGCTAACTATGGCTACACCTTC. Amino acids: CASSQTRQGANYGYTF. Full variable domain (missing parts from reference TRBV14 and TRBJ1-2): EAGVTQFPSHSVIEKGQTVTLRCDPISGHDNLYWYRRVMGKEIKFLLHFVKESKQDESGMPNNRFLAERTGGTYSTLKVQPAELEDSGVYFCASSQTRQGANYGYTFGSGTRLTVV.